Listed below are T cell receptor beta chains from one sample, sequenced in a study of T-cell reconstitution after alpha-beta-depleted transplantation in children. MiXCR, run by TCRdb on the PCR reads, gives a single entry per CDR3 protein. The repertoire holds tens of thousands of distinct CDR3 sequences, with more than 5% as singletons. The sequencing used PBMCs, mostly from graft donor cells, collected 60 days after TCRalphabeta/CD19-depleted stem cell transplant. These receptors were taken from a female patient between 2 and 15 years old who had a stem cell transplant for aplastic anemia, so the T cells may come from the graft donor. Both conserved end residues are part of each CDR3. The D gene is left open where the match is weak. Sizes are listed as once, few, many or a size class.

abundance: few
d_gene: -
v_gene: TRBV6-6
j_gene: TRBJ2-2
len: 14
CDR3aa: CASREGQNTGELFF
CDR3nt: TGTGCCAGCAGAGAGGGACAGAACACCGGGGAGCTGTTTTTT

abundance: many
d_gene: -
v_gene: TRBV27
j_gene: TRBJ2-7
len: 14
CDR3aa: CASPTGDTTYEQYF
CDR3nt: TGTGCCAGCCCTACGGGGGACACCACCTACGAGCAGTACTTC

abundance: many
d_gene: TRBD2
v_gene: TRBV5-6
j_gene: TRBJ2-1
len: 16
CDR3aa: CASSSRGTSVRGEQFF
CDR3nt: TGTGCCAGCAGCTCCCGAGGGACTAGCGTACGGGGTGAGCAGTTCTTC

abundance: many
d_gene: TRBD2
v_gene: TRBV28
j_gene: TRBJ2-3
len: 16
CDR3aa: CASSLALAGGRYTQYF
CDR3nt: TGTGCCAGCAGTTTAGCTCTTGCGGGGGGTCGTTATACGCAGTATTTT

abundance: many
d_gene: TRBD2
v_gene: TRBV20-1
j_gene: TRBJ2-7
len: 14
CDR3aa: CSASPTSGNYEQYF
CDR3nt: TGCAGTGCTAGCCCGACTAGCGGGAACTACGAGCAGTACTTC

abundance: many
d_gene: TRBD2
v_gene: TRBV12-3/TRBV12-4
j_gene: TRBJ2-5
len: 16
CDR3aa: CASSFLAGGLQETQYF
CDR3nt: TGTGCCAGCAGTTTTCTAGCGGGGGGACTCCAAGAGACCCAGTACTTC

abundance: many
d_gene: TRBD1
v_gene: TRBV12-3/TRBV12-4
j_gene: TRBJ2-7
len: 14
CDR3aa: CASRNGTATYEQYF
CDR3nt: TGTGCCAGCAGGAACGGGACAGCTACCTACGAGCAGTACTTC

abundance: many
d_gene: -
v_gene: TRBV5-1
j_gene: TRBJ2-3
len: 16
CDR3aa: CASSRSGDSSTDTQYF
CDR3nt: TGCGCCAGCAGTCGGTCTGGGGATAGCAGCACAGATACGCAGTATTTT

abundance: many
d_gene: TRBD1
v_gene: TRBV20-1
j_gene: TRBJ2-5
len: 12
CDR3aa: CSAKQGGETQYF
CDR3nt: TGCAGTGCCAAACAGGGGGGAGAGACCCAGTACTTC

abundance: many
d_gene: TRBD2
v_gene: TRBV5-5
j_gene: TRBJ2-3
len: 17
CDR3aa: CASSPGGGGTFTDTQYF
CDR3nt: TGTGCCAGCAGCCCGGGGGGCGGGGGGACGTTCACAGATACGCAGTATTTT

abundance: many
d_gene: TRBD2
v_gene: TRBV4-2
j_gene: TRBJ2-3
len: 16
CDR3aa: CASSRGTSGSADTQYF
CDR3nt: TGTGCCAGCAGCCGGGGGACTAGCGGGAGCGCAGATACGCAGTATTTT

abundance: many
d_gene: TRBD2
v_gene: TRBV7-3
j_gene: TRBJ2-2
len: 15
CDR3aa: CASSLLAANTGELFF
CDR3nt: TGTGCCAGCAGCTTACTAGCGGCGAACACCGGGGAGCTGTTTTTT

abundance: many
d_gene: -
v_gene: TRBV20-1
j_gene: TRBJ1-1
len: 12
CDR3aa: CSARDGGTEAFF
CDR3nt: TGCAGTGCTAGAGATGGGGGTACTGAAGCTTTCTTT

abundance: few
d_gene: -
v_gene: TRBV3-1
j_gene: TRBJ2-5
len: 16
CDR3aa: CASSQGPAGRRETQYF
CDR3nt: TGTGCCAGCAGCCAAGGACCGGCGGGGCGTCGAGAGACCCAGTACTTC

abundance: many
d_gene: TRBD2
v_gene: TRBV5-1
j_gene: TRBJ2-3
len: 16
CDR3aa: CASSQTSGASTDTQYF
CDR3nt: TGCGCCAGCAGCCAGACTAGCGGGGCTAGCACAGATACGCAGTATTTT

abundance: many
d_gene: -
v_gene: TRBV12-3/TRBV12-4
j_gene: TRBJ1-6
len: 15
CDR3aa: CASSLSSSYNSPLHF
CDR3nt: TGTGCCAGCAGTTTGAGTTCCTCCTATAATTCACCCCTCCACTTT